These 8 T cell receptor beta chains came from one sample sequenced in a study of blood T cell repertoires in COVID-19. Repertoires were generated with immunoSEQ multiplex PCR, while TCRdb's copy carries only in-frame clones and drops some. The sample lists 250,000 or so clones; 80% to 90% were seen once. Input material: peripheral blood. All receptors derive from a middle-aged man with acute or convalescent COVID-19.

The chain recombines TRBV11-1 with TRBJ2-5, with a possible D match to TRBD1 (5 bases). Germline assignment: CDR1 SGHAT and CDR2 FQDESV (reference sequence). The CDR3 sequence is 13 residues long. V dropped 5 bases and J dropped 1 base, with 8 bases sitting between them. CDR3 coding DNA: TGTGCCAGCAGCCCCGACAGCCAAGAGACCCAGTACTTC. Its protein is CASSPDSQETQYF.

This clone occurred once. J is TRBJ1-1 and V is TRBV18, with unresolved D. V was shortened by 1 base and J by 6 bases, with 21 bases between the two germline ends. The CDR3 extends over 17 amino acids. The germline gives CDR1 KGHSH, CDR2 LQKENI. The CDR3 is CASSPLALGGTSAEAFF. CDR3 sequence (DNA): TGTGCCAGCTCACCACTTGCACTCGGAGGTACGAGCGCTGAAGCTTTCTTT. Looking up the rest from reference TRBV18 and TRBJ1-1 gives the full variable domain: NAGVMQNPRHLVRRRGQEARLRCSPMKGHSHVYWYRQLPEEGLKFMVYLQKENIIDESGMPKERFSAEFPKEGPSILRIQQVVRGDSAAYFCASSPLALGGTSAEAFFGQGTRLTVV.

The J gene is TRBJ2-1, the V gene TRBV19; a possible D gene is TRBD2 (5 bases). Deletions cut 3 bases from V and 12 bases from J, with 12 bases between. The CDR3 has 12 residues. Germline V gene data show CDR1 as LNHDA and CDR2 as SQIVND (reference sequence). The CDR3 region is CASSILPSRQFF. The CDR3 DNA reads as TGTGCCAGTAGTATCCTGCCTAGCCGGCAGTTCTTC.

The chain joins TRBV5-5 to TRBJ2-7, with no clear D. The V end was cut by 2 bases, the J end by 2 bases, with 11 bases between. In germline, CDR1 is SGHKS, CDR2 YYEKEE (reference sequence). This CDR3 has 14 residues. The CDR3 here is CASSFSDGAYEQYF. In DNA form, the CDR3 reads TGTGCCAGCAGCTTCTCTGACGGAGCCTACGAGCAGTACTTC.

The rearrangement joins TRBV29-1 to TRBJ1-3; tentatively, D is TRBD1 (5 bases). Trimming took 4 bases from V and 4 from J, leaving 14 bases between them. The CDR3 is 14 residues long. Per the germline V gene, CDR1 is SQVTM and CDR2 is ANQGSEA. CDR3 in amino acids: CSVGSGSSGNTIYF. The DNA for the CDR3 is TGCAGCGTTGGGTCAGGGTCCTCAGGAAACACCATATATTTT.

This chain links TRBV18 with TRBJ2-7; D possibly corresponds to TRBD1 (5 bases). Germline V gene sequence: CDR1 KGHSH, CDR2 LQKENI. The germline V and J ends were trimmed by 8 bases and 4 bases, with 12 bases remaining between them. The CDR3 consists of 12 residues. The DNA of the CDR3 is TGTGCCAGCACAACCCAGGGTTACGAGCAGTACTTC. Translation: CASTTQGYEQYF.

This clone was seen once. This chain links TRBV13 with TRBJ2-6; weak D call: TRBD2 (6 bases). This CDR3 region has 16 residues. The germline V and J ends were trimmed by 5 bases and 0 bases, with 11 bases remaining between them. CDR1 and CDR2 from the germline V gene are PRHDT and FYEKMQ (reference sequence). The CDR3 nucleotides are TGTGCCAGCAGCCCCCGGGAGATCTCTGGGGCCAACGTCCTGACTTTC. Protein sequence: CASSPREISGANVLTF.

This chain links TRBV28 with TRBJ1-2; TRBD1 is a possible D gene (6 bases). The germline V gene encodes CDR1 MDHEN and CDR2 SYDVKM. The CDR3 is 14 residues long. Trimming took off 6 bases at V and 1 base at J, with 12 bases between the two ends. CDR3 loop: CASSPRGINYGYTF. The CDR3, as DNA: TGTGCCAGCAGCCCTAGGGGGATTAACTATGGCTACACCTTC.